This T cell receptor (beta chain) was sequenced in a study of blood T cell repertoires in COVID-19. Sequencing used immunoSEQ multiplex PCR; TCRdb keeps in-frame clones, though not all of them. The top ten clones hold 1.6% of a sample with roughly 150,000 clones, about 84% of them seen once. Someone with COVID-19 had been met by exposed participants within 2 weeks before study entry. CDR1 is SEHNR and CDR2 is FQNEAQ in the germline V gene (reference sequence). This CDR3 has 17 amino acids. The ends were cut back, 4 bases at V and 0 bases at J, with 15 bases in the middle. The specimen was PBMCs or T cells enriched from blood (not recorded which). V is TRBV7-9 and J is TRBJ2-2, with a tentative D call TRBD1 (5 bases). This clonotype originated in a woman younger than 35 who had been exposed to COVID-19. CDR3 in amino acids: CASSSQLTAPNTGELFF. DNA of the CDR3: TGTGCCAGCAGCTCCCAATTGACAGCCCCGAACACCGGGGAGCTGTTTTTT.